These T cell receptor beta chains were read from a single sample in a study of T cells in Graves' hyperthyroidism and ophthalmopathy. TCRdb called the multiplex PCR reads again in MiXCR, with one record for every CDR3 protein. The sample records 500,000 to 700,000 distinct CDR3 sequences, over 15% being singletons. Sequenced: blood. These receptors were collected from a woman younger than 35 with Graves' hyperthyroidism. CDR3s include the opening cysteine and the closing phenylalanine or tryptophan. A D gene is named only where the DNA matches it firmly. A row's size may be missing; if present it is once, few, many or a size class.

v_call	clone_size	j_call	d_call	cdr3_aa	cdr3_nt
TRBV12-3/TRBV12-4	.	TRBJ2-1	TRBD2	CASSPYSGTTNYNEQFF	TGTGCCAGCAGTCCATACTCCGGGACTACAAACTACAATGAGCAGTTCTTC
TRBV11-2	.	TRBJ1-1	.	CASSSLRMNTEAFF	TGTGCCAGCAGCTCCCTTCGGATGAACACTGAAGCTTTCTTT
TRBV18	many	TRBJ1-1	.	CASSPREGTEAFF	TGTGCCAGCTCACCCCGTGAGGGCACTGAAGCTTTCTTT
TRBV4-2	many	TRBJ1-4	TRBD1	CASGQGNNEKLFF	TGTGCCAGCGGACAGGGGAACAATGAAAAACTGTTTTTT
TRBV5-1	many	TRBJ2-7	TRBD1	CASRSGPGQGAGSYEQYF	TGCGCCAGCAGAAGCGGACCGGGACAGGGGGCCGGGTCCTACGAGCAGTACTTC
TRBV11-3	few	TRBJ2-1	.	CASSLEPGTAYNEQFF	TGTGCCAGCAGCTTAGAACCGGGAACAGCCTACAATGAGCAGTTCTTC
TRBV5-4	.	TRBJ2-2	TRBD2	CASSLEGLAALTGELFF	TGTGCCAGCAGCTTGGAAGGACTAGCGGCTCTTACCGGGGAGCTGTTTTTT
TRBV7-2	many	TRBJ2-3	.	CASSARTTDTQYF	TGTGCCAGCAGCGCACGGACCACAGATACGCAGTATTTT
TRBV4-3	.	TRBJ1-1	.	CASRIDRNTEAFF	TGCGCCAGCAGGATCGACAGGAACACTGAAGCTTTCTTT
TRBV7-9	.	TRBJ2-3	TRBD2	CASSAEGQLAGSTDTQYF	TGTGCCAGCAGCGCGGAGGGCCAACTAGCGGGGAGCACAGATACGCAGTATTTT
TRBV5-6	.	TRBJ2-5	.	CASSLTLARALETQYF	TGTGCCAGCAGCTTGACTTTGGCCCGGGCTTTGGAGACCCAGTACTTC
TRBV29-1	.	TRBJ2-1	.	CSVATGYNEQFF	TGCAGCGTAGCTACAGGTTACAATGAACAGTTCTTC
TRBV11-2	many	TRBJ1-4	.	CASSLDWMEEKLFF	TGTGCCAGCAGCTTAGATTGGATGGAAGAAAAACTGTTTTTT
TRBV12-5	.	TRBJ1-5	.	CASGLAEGGAQPQHF	TGTGCTAGTGGTTTGGCCGAAGGGGGGGCTCAGCCCCAGCATTTT
TRBV29-1	.	TRBJ2-1	TRBD1	CSAEAWDRGTEQFF	TGCAGCGCAGAGGCGTGGGACAGGGGGACTGAGCAGTTCTTC
TRBV29-1	few	TRBJ2-7	.	CSVENGYEQYF	TGCAGCGTTGAAAACGGCTACGAGCAGTACTTC